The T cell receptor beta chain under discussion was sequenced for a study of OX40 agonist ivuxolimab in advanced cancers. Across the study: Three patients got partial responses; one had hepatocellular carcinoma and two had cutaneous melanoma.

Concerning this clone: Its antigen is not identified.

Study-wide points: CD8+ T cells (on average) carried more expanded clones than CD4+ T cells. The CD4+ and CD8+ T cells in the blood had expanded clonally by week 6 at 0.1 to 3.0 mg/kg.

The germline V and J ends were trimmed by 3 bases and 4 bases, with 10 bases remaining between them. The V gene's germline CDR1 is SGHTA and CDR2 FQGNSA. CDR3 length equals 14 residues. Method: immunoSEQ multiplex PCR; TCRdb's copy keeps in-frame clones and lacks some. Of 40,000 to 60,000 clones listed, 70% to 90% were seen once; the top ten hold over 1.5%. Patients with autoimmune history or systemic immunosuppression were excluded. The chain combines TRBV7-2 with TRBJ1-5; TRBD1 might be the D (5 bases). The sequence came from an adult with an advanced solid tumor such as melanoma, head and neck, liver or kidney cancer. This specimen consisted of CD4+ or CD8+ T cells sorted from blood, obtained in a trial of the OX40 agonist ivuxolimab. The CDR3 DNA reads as TGTGCCAGCAGCTTCGGGACCGATAATCAGCCCCAGCATTTT. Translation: CASSFGTDNQPQHF.